Shown below are 30 T cell receptor beta chains from a single sample sequenced in a study of blood T cell repertoires in COVID-19. This table comes from immunoSEQ multiplex PCR, and its TCRdb copy is limited to in-frame clones, with some not included. The sample gives roughly 70,000 clones, 76% of which show up once; just under 15% is in the top ten. The sequenced sample consisted of peripheral blood. All receptors come from a man between 60 and 75 years old with COVID-19, enrolled during active disease.

V usage is TRBV5-6 and J usage is TRBJ1-3, with a weak D call TRBD1 (5 bases). Germline CDR1 is SGHDT and CDR2 is YYEEEE. CDR3 length: 14 amino acids. Trimming removed 4 bases from V and 1 base from J, with 9 bases in between. The CDR3 loop reads CASSPGLSGNTIYF. CDR3 DNA: TGTGCCAGCAGCCCGGGACTGTCTGGAAACACCATATATTTT.

The chain combines TRBV5-5 with TRBJ2-5, with D perhaps TRBD2 (5 bases). Germline loops: CDR1 SGHKS, CDR2 YYEKEE (reference sequence). V gave up 4 bases and J gave up 5 bases, with 15 bases separating them. CDR3 length equals 14 residues. The CDR3 bases are TGTGCCAGCAGCATTATCGATGGGGAGGAGACCCAGTACTTC. It translates to CASSIIDGEETQYF. The variable domain in full, completed from reference TRBV5-5 and TRBJ2-5, reads DAGVTQSPTHLIKTRGQQVTLRCSPISGHKSVSWYQQVLGQGPQFIFQYYEKEERGRGNFPDRFSARQFPNYSSELNVNALLLGDSALYLCASSIIDGEETQYFGPGTRLLVL.

The rearrangement uses TRBV2 and TRBJ2-5; D is undetermined. This CDR3 comprises 11 residues. V was cut by 8 bases and J by 7 bases, with 11 bases left in between. Germline loops: CDR1 SNHLY, CDR2 FYNNEI. CDR3 sequence reads: CASSPVATQYF. The CDR3 DNA reads as TGTGCCAGCTCTCCAGTCGCGACCCAGTACTTC.

This clone was recorded only once. The chain links TRBV19 to TRBJ2-5; D gene uncertain. Germline V CDR1 and CDR2: LNHDA, SQIVND (reference sequence). Trimming took off 9 bases at V and 4 bases at J, with 9 bases between the two ends. There are 11 residues in the CDR3. The CDR3 loop is CASRLGETQYF. The CDR3 DNA reads TGTGCCAGCAGGTTGGGAGAGACCCAGTACTTC.

The V call is TRBV29-1, the J call TRBJ1-2, with a weak D call TRBD1 (5 bases). V lost 4 bases, J lost 8 bases, and 14 bases lay in between. Germline V gives CDR1 SQVTM, CDR2 ANQGSEA. The CDR3 covers 12 residues. The CDR3, as DNA: TGCAGCGTTGGGGGCCAGCGACGGGGCTACACCTTC. Its translation: CSVGGQRRGYTF.

This clone appeared a few times. This sequence joins TRBV12-3 or TRBV12-4 and TRBJ1-5; D is ambiguous. This CDR3 has 13 residues. The V gene lost 3 bases and the J gene lost 5 bases, with 8 bases spanning the gap. CDR3 region: CASSLVADQPQHF. CDR3 bases: TGTGCCAGCAGTTTGGTGGCGGATCAGCCCCAGCATTTT.

The chain couples TRBV6-5 to TRBJ1-4; 7 nucleotides line up with TRBD1. J gave up 5 bases and V 0 bases, and 6 bases lay outside the gene matches. Germline V gives CDR1 MNHEY, CDR2 SVGAGI. This CDR3 has 16 amino acids. CDR3 in DNA: TGTGCCAGCAGTTACTCGGCCGCGGGACAGAATGAAAAACTGTTTTTT. Its protein is CASSYSAAGQNEKLFF.

This sequence joins TRBV19 and TRBJ2-5; maybe TRBD2 (5 bases). Germline-derived CDR1 and CDR2 are LNHDA and SQIVND (reference sequence). CDR3 length equals 13 residues. V gave up 1 base and J gave up 5 bases, with 8 bases separating them. The CDR3 nucleotides read TGTGCCAGTAGTATAGGGGAGCAGGAGACCCAGTACTTC. Its translation is CASSIGEQETQYF.

The rearrangement uses TRBV6-1 and TRBJ2-7; D not certain. Trimming left V 2 bases short and J 6 bases short, with 14 bases between. Germline assignment: CDR1 MNHNS and CDR2 SASEGT. The CDR3 has 14 residues. The CDR3 nucleotides read TGTGCCAGCAGTGAAAATAGGCAGGCTGGCGAGCAGTACTTC. Its protein is CASSENRQAGEQYF.

This clone appeared a single time. The V and J genes are TRBV21-1 and TRBJ2-7; TRBD2 was called by the table and not checked on the DNA. TRBV21-1 is a pseudogene. The CDR3 runs 15 residues. CDR3 residues: CASSKSGPTRGEQYF. The CDR3 nucleotides read TGTGCCAGCAGCAAAAGTGGACCAACACGAGGGGAGCAGTACTTC.

The rearrangement links TRBV7-3 to TRBJ2-3; the D gene is possibly TRBD2 (5 bases). Trimming took 8 bases from V and 5 from J, leaving 14 bases between them. This CDR3 contains 13 residues. Germline values: CDR1 SGHTA, CDR2 FQGTGA. The CDR3: CASGSGEKDTQYF. The CDR3 nucleotides read TGTGCCAGCGGAAGCGGAGAGAAAGATACGCAGTATTTT.

The rearrangement joins TRBV7-9 to TRBJ2-7, with 9 bases identical to TRBD1. Germline V CDR1 and CDR2: SEHNR, FQNEAQ (reference sequence). The CDR3 has 13 residues. V trimming: 6 bases; J trimming: 6 bases; junction bases outside the gene matches: 6. This chain's CDR3 is CASSPTQGAEQYF. Here the CDR3 DNA reads TGTGCCAGCAGTCCCACACAGGGGGCCGAGCAGTACTTC. Full variable domain (rest looked up from reference TRBV7-9 and TRBJ2-7): DTGVSQNPRHKITKRGQNVTFRCDPISEHNRLYWYRQTLGQGPEFLTYFQNEAQLEKSRLLSDRFSAERPKGSFSTLEIQRTEQGDSAMYLCASSPTQGAEQYFGPGTRLTVT.

The chain has TRBV2 and TRBJ1-4; no firm D call. The CDR3 covers 12 residues. Deletions cut 8 bases from V and 9 bases from J, with 13 bases between. Germline CDR1 and CDR2: SNHLY and FYNNEI. CDR3 DNA: TGTGCCAGCCAGTTCGTGGGCCAAAAACTGTTTTTT. It is translated as CASQFVGQKLFF. The full variable domain, with the rest looked up from reference TRBV2 and TRBJ1-4, is EPEVTQTPSHQVTQMGQEVILRCVPISNHLYFYWYRQILGQKVEFLVSFYNNEISEKSEIFDDQFSVERPDGSNFTLKIRSTKLEDSAMYFCASQFVGQKLFFGSGTQLSVL.

The genes are TRBV3-1 (or the pseudogene TRBV3-2) and TRBJ1-6; weak D call: TRBD1 (5 bases). Germline CDR1 and CDR2: LGHDT and YNNKEL (reference sequence). The ends were cut back, 6 bases at V and 5 bases at J, with 11 bases in the middle. The CDR3 is made up of 14 amino acids. The CDR3 sequence: CASSLIQDNSPLHF. The CDR3 nucleotides are TGTGCCAGCAGTCTCATACAGGATAATTCACCCCTCCACTTT.

The J gene is TRBJ2-6, the V gene TRBV2; D may be TRBD2 (5 bases). Germline CDR1 SNHLY, CDR2 FYNNEI. Deletions cut 7 bases from V and 2 bases from J, with 12 bases between. This CDR3 is built from 15 residues. CDR3 bases: TGTGCCAGCATGGGGAGCCTGGCTGGGGCCAACGTCCTGACTTTC. Translation: CASMGSLAGANVLTF.

DNA of the CDR3: TGTGCCAGCAGCCCACAACAAGGAGCTGAAGCTTTCTTT. Its translation: CASSPQQGAEAFF. The V and J genes are TRBV7-3 and TRBJ1-1, with D uncertain. V lost 5 bases and J 6 bases, leaving 13 bases between the germline ends. The CDR3 is made up of 13 amino acids. Per germline, CDR1 SGHTA and CDR2 FQGTGA.

This chain connects TRBV18 to TRBJ2-5; D perhaps matches TRBD1 (5 bases). From germline, CDR1 is KGHSH and CDR2 LQKENI. This CDR3 has 12 residues. V was pared by 1 base and J by 5 bases, with 5 bases between. In nucleotides, the CDR3 is TGTGCCAGCTCACCACAGGGGGAGACCCAGTACTTC. Its protein product is CASSPQGETQYF. Full variable domain (missing parts from reference TRBV18 and TRBJ2-5): NAGVMQNPRHLVRRRGQEARLRCSPMKGHSHVYWYRQLPEEGLKFMVYLQKENIIDESGMPKERFSAEFPKEGPSILRIQQVVRGDSAAYFCASSPQGETQYFGPGTRLLVL.

This chain connects TRBV6-6 to TRBJ1-1, with 10 bases that match TRBD1. The V gene's germline CDR1 is MNHNY and CDR2 SVGAGI (reference sequence). The V segment lost 6 bases and the J segment 8 bases; nucleotides outside the gene matches: 6. The CDR3 spans 13 residues. The CDR3 DNA follows: TGTGCCAGCAGATTGACAGGGGGCGGGGAAGCTTTCTTT. Translating it yields CASRLTGGGEAFF.

The CDR3 DNA is TGTGCCTGGAGTATCTTTGTGGACGGGAGGCGGCAGTACTTC. Translated, it gives CAWSIFVDGRRQYF. J is TRBJ2-7 and V is TRBV30; TRBD2 aligns across 7 bases. After removal of 2 bases from V and 9 bases from J, the junction contained 13 bases not matched to a gene. The CDR3 extends over 14 amino acids. Germline V gives CDR1 GTSNPN, CDR2 SVGIG (reference sequence).

The J gene is TRBJ2-2, the V gene TRBV6-5, with 8 positions matching TRBD2. Germline V gene sequence: CDR1 MNHEY, CDR2 SVGAGI. J gave up 2 bases and V 7 bases, and 6 bases lay outside the gene matches. The CDR3 is made up of 15 amino acids. The CDR3 protein is CASTPGGDNTGELFF. In nucleotides, the CDR3 is TGTGCCAGCACCCCCGGGGGGGATAACACCGGGGAGCTGTTTTTT.

This rearrangement joins TRBV9 to TRBJ2-1; 13 bases align to TRBD2. After removal of 4 bases from V and 4 bases from J, the junction contained 8 bases not matched to a gene. The CDR3 has 17 amino acids. CDR1 is SGDLS and CDR2 is YYNGEE in the germline V gene. CDR3 sequence: CASSPRTSGSGYNEQFF. CDR3 DNA sequence: TGTGCCAGCAGCCCGAGGACTAGCGGGAGTGGTTACAATGAGCAGTTCTTC.

This rearrangement joins TRBV6-5 to TRBJ1-4; a weak D match, TRBD1 (6 bases). Germline V gives CDR1 MNHEY, CDR2 SVGAGI. The CDR3 has 15 amino acids. With 7 bases removed from V and 6 bases from J, the gap between germline ends came to 18 bases. This CDR3 is CASKVTGRGYEKLFF. In nucleotides, the CDR3 is TGTGCCAGCAAAGTTACGGGCAGGGGATATGAAAAACTGTTTTTT.

The chain has TRBV7-6 and TRBJ2-3; 8 bases agree with TRBD2. V lost 5 bases to trimming and J lost 4 bases; unmatched junction nucleotides: 5. Germline CDR1 reads SGHVS; CDR2 reads FNYEAQ. The CDR3 runs 14 residues. CDR3 region: CASSTRLAPDTQYF. The CDR3 nucleotides are TGTGCCAGCAGCACTCGACTAGCGCCAGATACGCAGTATTTT.

This chain uses TRBV24-1 with TRBJ2-3; 7 bases map to TRBD1. The germline V gene encodes CDR1 KGHDR and CDR2 SFDVKD. V shed 3 bases, J shed 4 bases, and the junction held 6 bases outside the gene matches. CDR3 length: 15 amino acids. Here the CDR3 DNA reads TGTGCCACCAGTGATCCCCTTGACAGGGCAGATACGCAGTATTTT. The encoded protein is CATSDPLDRADTQYF.

The chain combines TRBV9 with TRBJ1-6, with D perhaps TRBD1 (6 bases). V was clipped by 1 base and J by 12 bases, with 11 bases between them. The CDR3 consists of 13 residues. Germline CDR1 SGDLS, CDR2 YYNGEE. For the CDR3, the DNA is TGTGCCAGCAGCGTATGGGGGCAGGGACCCCTCCACTTT. Its translation: CASSVWGQGPLHF.

The chain combines TRBV24-1 with TRBJ2-5; no clear D. CDR3 length: 12 amino acids. Trimming cost V 4 bases and J 2 bases, with 4 bases left between them. From germline, CDR1 is KGHDR and CDR2 SFDVKD. CDR3 nucleotides: TGTGCCACCAGTGACTATCAAGAGACCCAGTACTTC. Residues: CATSDYQETQYF.

This clone was detected many times. V usage is TRBV5-4 and J usage is TRBJ2-7; 7 nucleotides line up with TRBD1. CDR1 and CDR2 (germline): SGHNT, YYREEE (reference sequence). The CDR3 is made up of 14 amino acids. V lost 4 bases to trimming and J lost 1 base; unmatched junction nucleotides: 5. CDR3 in amino acids: CASSPDRESYEQYF. CDR3 nucleotides: TGTGCCAGCAGCCCCGACAGGGAATCCTACGAGCAGTACTTC.

V gene TRBV27 combines with J gene TRBJ1-5; TRBD1 aligns across 8 bases. CDR3 length: 18 amino acids. Per germline, CDR1 MNHEY and CDR2 SMNVEV (reference sequence). Trimming took 0 bases from V and 2 from J; bases not matched to a gene: 9. The DNA of the CDR3 is TGTGCCAGCAGTTTATCTTCACGACAGGGGCTGGGCAATCAGCCCCAGCATTTT. It encodes CASSLSSRQGLGNQPQHF.

V and J are TRBV5-1 and TRBJ1-3; TRBD1 might be the D (6 bases). V lost 4 bases to trimming and J lost 4 bases, with 24 bases between them. CDR1 is SGHRS, CDR2 YFSETQ, per germline. This CDR3 contains 18 residues. CDR3 nucleotides: TGCGCCAGCAGCCTCACAGGGCCGGGCTTCTCTGTGGGAAACACCATATATTTT. Amino acids: CASSLTGPGFSVGNTIYF.

The chain joins TRBV7-2 to TRBJ1-2, with 10 bases lining up with TRBD1. The CDR3 extends over 15 amino acids. Trimming cost V 8 bases and J 6 bases; bases outside gene matches: 12. Per the germline V gene, CDR1 is SGHTA and CDR2 is FQGNSA. This CDR3 reads CASDTGQGTSHGYTF. CDR3 coding DNA: TGTGCCAGCGATACGGGACAGGGGACCTCACATGGCTACACCTTC. Combining the CDR3 with reference TRBV7-2 and TRBJ1-2 gives the whole variable domain GAGVSQSPSNKVTEKGKDVELRCDPISGHTALYWYRQSLGQGLEFLIYFQGNSAPDKSGLPSDRFSAERTGGSVSTLTIQRTQQEDSAVYLCASDTGQGTSHGYTFGSGTRLTVV.